This T cell receptor beta chain was retrieved from a study of shared clonotypes between healthy human individuals. Study results and caveats: Sharing across four donors was highest in naive CD4 (around 5%) and lowest in memory CD8 (0.4%).

Repertoires were generated with immunoSEQ multiplex PCR, while TCRdb's copy carries only in-frame clones and drops some. In the table there are some 700,000 clones, around 91% of which are singletons. In the case of this clone: Its antigen is still unknown.

The clonotype comes from a man between 18 and 35 years old in good health. Some clones in this sample may be carry-over from other donors' samples. The source material was memory CD8+ T cells from PBMCs. The subset is: CD45RO+ cells pooled with CCR7-negative TemRA cells.

CDR3 nucleotide sequence: TGTGCCAGCAGTTCCACACAGGGGGCGGGTGACAATGAGCAGTTCTTC. Protein product: CASSSTQGAGDNEQFF. The V and J genes are TRBV27 and TRBJ2-1; TRBD1 agrees at 9 bases. Germline CDR1 and CDR2: MNHEY and SMNVEV (reference sequence). This CDR3 is 16 amino acids long. The trim removed 4 bases at V and 5 bases at J, leaving 9 bases unmatched.